The next 6 T cell receptor beta chains were all read from a single sample in a study of T cell responses to AZD1222 COVID-19 vaccine. Clones were read by immunoSEQ multiplex PCR, and TCRdb kept only the in-frame ones, dropping some. The table has some 180,000 clones, 92% seen once. Source: peripheral blood, taken 28 days after the second AZD1222 dose. The receptor source for this set is an adult who received the AZD1222 COVID-19 vaccine.

The rearrangement links TRBV28 to TRBJ2-5; 8 nucleotides align to TRBD2. CDR3 length: 16 amino acids. The V gene's germline CDR1 is MDHEN and CDR2 SYDVKM. V lost 5 bases and J lost 5; bases outside the gene matches: 13. The CDR3 here is CASSLPGAGVGETQYF. The CDR3 nucleotides are TGTGCCAGCAGTCTGCCGGGAGCGGGAGTAGGGGAGACCCAGTACTTC. Together with reference TRBV28 and TRBJ2-5, the CDR3 gives the full variable domain: DVKVTQSSRYLVKRTGEKVFLECVQDMDHENMFWYRQDPGLGLRLIYFSYDVKMKEKGDIPEGYSVSREKKERFSLILESASTNQTSMYLCASSLPGAGVGETQYFGPGTRLLVL.

The J gene is TRBJ2-6, the V gene TRBV5-4; TRBD1 is a possible D gene (5 bases). This CDR3 has 16 amino acids. V was trimmed by 4 bases and J by 2 bases, leaving 13 bases between them. The germline V gene has CDR1 SGHNT and CDR2 YYREEE (reference sequence). CDR3 DNA sequence: TGTGCCAGCAGCCCGGCCAGGGTGCCTGGGGCCAACGTCCTGACTTTC. Its protein product is CASSPARVPGANVLTF.

The chain is built from TRBV5-1 and TRBJ1-3; D is ambiguous. V dropped 1 base and J dropped 0 bases, with 5 bases sitting between them. Germline V gene data show CDR1 as SGHRS and CDR2 as YFSETQ. The CDR3 extends over 14 amino acids. Here the CDR3 reads CASSLTASGNTIYF. In DNA, the CDR3 is TGCGCCAGCAGCTTGACAGCCTCTGGAAACACCATATATTTT.

The CDR3 reads CASSQDWSGGASDTQYF. CDR3 in DNA: TGTGCCAGCAGCCAAGATTGGAGCGGGGGGGCCTCAGATACGCAGTATTTT. The chain links TRBV14 to TRBJ2-3; 10 bases are shared with TRBD2. V dropped 0 bases and J dropped 4; count of bases not matched to a gene: 7. The CDR3 has 17 residues. Germline V gene data show CDR1 as SGHDN and CDR2 as FVKESK.

The rearrangement links TRBV19 to TRBJ2-7; the match to TRBD2 covers 15 bases. This CDR3 has 16 amino acids. Germline V gene sequence: CDR1 LNHDA, CDR2 SQIVND (reference sequence). With V trimmed by 5 bases and J by 5 bases, 7 bases remained unmatched. CDR3 amino acids: CASSPQGTSGGNEQYF. In DNA form, the CDR3 reads TGTGCCAGTAGTCCCCAAGGGACTAGCGGGGGGAACGAGCAGTACTTC.

This clone showed up just once. J is TRBJ2-1 and V is TRBV25-1; 7 positions agree with TRBD2. The trim removed 5 bases at V and 6 bases at J, leaving 7 bases unmatched. CDR1 and CDR2 from the germline V gene are MGHDK and SYGVNS. This CDR3 region has 14 residues. The CDR3 reads CASSPGLGFNEQFF. The CDR3 coding sequence is TGTGCCAGCAGTCCCGGACTAGGTTTCAATGAGCAGTTCTTC.